Presented here are 16 T cell receptor beta chains from one specimen sequenced in a study of OX40 agonist ivuxolimab in advanced cancers. This table comes from immunoSEQ multiplex PCR, and its TCRdb copy is limited to in-frame clones, with some not included. Among 60,000 to 70,000 clones listed, roughly four fifths were seen once. Source: CD4+ or CD8+ T cells sorted from blood, taken in a trial of the OX40 agonist ivuxolimab. These receptor sequences come from an adult with an advanced solid tumor such as melanoma, head and neck, liver or kidney cancer.

J is TRBJ2-1 and V is TRBV5-1; D remains unclear. V dropped 0 bases and J dropped 7 bases, with 5 bases sitting between them. The length of the CDR3 is 12 residues. Germline V gene data show CDR1 as SGHRS and CDR2 as YFSETQ. DNA of the CDR3: TGCGCCAGCAGCTTGGGGCGGAATGAGCAGTTCTTC. It translates to CASSLGRNEQFF.

This chain links TRBV4-1 with TRBJ2-2; D may match TRBD1 or TRBD2 (5 bases each). Germline loops: CDR1 MGHRA, CDR2 YSYEKL. The CDR3 sequence is 16 residues long. V lost 4 bases to trimming and J lost 2 bases, with 14 bases between them. CDR3 bases: TGCGCCAGCAGCCTCGTCACTAGGGGAAACACCGGGGAGCTGTTTTTT. This gives the protein CASSLVTRGNTGELFF.

The V call is TRBV27, the J call TRBJ1-5, with D possibly TRBD1 on 6 matching bases. In germline, CDR1 is MNHEY, CDR2 SMNVEV (reference sequence). The CDR3 has 13 residues. V gave up 5 bases and J gave up 9 bases, with 14 bases separating them. CDR3: CASSTGQFRPQHF. CDR3 coding DNA: TGTGCCAGCAGTACCGGACAGTTCAGGCCCCAGCATTTT.

The chain uses TRBV5-4 and TRBJ2-5, with 7 nucleotides matching TRBD1. With 4 bases clipped from V and 4 bases from J, the junction kept 16 bases outside the gene matches. Germline V gene sequence: CDR1 SGHNT, CDR2 YYREEE (reference sequence). CDR3 length: 17 amino acids. As DNA, the CDR3 is TGTGCCAGCAGCGCAACATTATCTGGACAGGTCCGAGAGACCCAGTACTTC. Translation gives CASSATLSGQVRETQYF.

V gene TRBV30 combines with J gene TRBJ1-4; TRBD1 is a possible D gene (5 bases). CDR1 is GTSNPN, CDR2 SVGIG, per germline (reference sequence). Trimming took 3 bases from V and 4 from J, leaving 12 bases between them. This CDR3 is built from 14 residues. In DNA form, the CDR3 reads TGTGCCTGGAGAGGGTGGGGACTTAATGAAAAACTGTTTTTT. Protein: CAWRGWGLNEKLFF.

The genes are TRBV5-6 and TRBJ2-7; D is undetermined. CDR1 SGHDT and CDR2 YYEEEE come from the germline V gene. V shed 1 base and J shed 4 bases, with 6 bases lying between them. This CDR3 contains 12 residues. The CDR3 reads CASSLYSYEQYF. The CDR3 nucleotides read TGTGCCAGCAGCTTGTACAGTTACGAGCAGTACTTC. Supplemented by reference TRBV5-6 and TRBJ2-7, the full variable domain reads DAGVTQSPTHLIKTRGQQVTLRCSPKSGHDTVSWYQQALGQGPQFIFQYYEEEERQRGNFPDRFSGHQFPNYSSELNVNALLLGDSALYLCASSLYSYEQYFGPGTRLTVT.

The gene calls are TRBV4-2 and TRBJ1-4; D unresolved. The CDR3 is 14 residues long. V lost 0 bases and J 4 bases, leaving 6 bases between the germline ends. CDR1 is LGHNA and CDR2 is YNFKEQ in the germline V gene. CDR3 residues: CASSQDWGNEKLFF. In DNA, the CDR3 is TGTGCCAGCAGCCAAGATTGGGGTAATGAAAAACTGTTTTTT.

The chain employs TRBV25-1 and TRBJ1-5, with D perhaps TRBD1 (6 bases). Trimming pared 1 base from V and 1 base from J, leaving 11 bases between. Germline CDR1 MGHDK, CDR2 SYGVNS. CDR3 length: 16 amino acids. The CDR3 DNA follows: TGTGCCAGCAGTGAATCCGGACAGAGGAGCAATCAGCCCCAGCATTTT. Protein sequence: CASSESGQRSNQPQHF. The entire variable domain, with the rest obtained from reference TRBV25-1 and TRBJ1-5, is as follows: EADIYQTPRYLVIGTGKKITLECSQTMGHDKMYWYQQDPGMELHLIHYSYGVNSTEKGDLSSESTVSRIRTEHFPLTLESARPSHTSQYLCASSESGQRSNQPQHFGDGTRLSIL.

V is TRBV2 and J is TRBJ1-1; D remains unclear. The CDR3 sequence is 11 residues long. V was pared by 6 bases and J by 2 bases, with 4 bases between. The V gene's germline CDR1 is SNHLY and CDR2 FYNNEI. The chain's CDR3 is CASSVNTEAFF. In DNA form, the CDR3 reads TGTGCCAGCAGCGTTAACACTGAAGCTTTCTTT.

The genes are TRBV7-7 and TRBJ2-3, with no clear D. From germline, CDR1 is SSHAT and CDR2 FNYEAQ (reference sequence). The CDR3 length is 13 residues. Trimming left V 5 bases short and J 1 base short, with 7 bases between. The CDR3 DNA reads as TGTGCCAGCAGCCCCCCAGGCACAGATACGCAGTATTTT. The encoded protein is CASSPPGTDTQYF.

This chain links TRBV5-1 with TRBJ1-1; 7 bases agree with TRBD1. Germline assignment: CDR1 SGHRS and CDR2 YFSETQ. Trimming cost V 5 bases and J 6 bases; bases outside gene matches: 10. The CDR3 consists of 14 residues. This CDR3 is CASRLGNRGSEAFF. As DNA, the CDR3 is TGCGCCAGCAGGCTTGGCAACAGGGGCTCTGAAGCTTTCTTT.

The chain is built from TRBV6-1 and TRBJ2-5; 7 nucleotides match TRBD1. The junction had 9 bases not matched to a gene; V was cut back by 6 bases and J by 2 bases. The germline gives CDR1 MNHNS, CDR2 SASEGT. CDR3 size: 15 residues. As DNA, the CDR3 is TGTGCCAGCAGCAACTACGGGACAGATCAAGAGACCCAGTACTTC. Encoded protein: CASSNYGTDQETQYF.

The gene calls are TRBV6-4 and TRBJ2-3; 11 nucleotides match TRBD2. V shed 4 bases and J 2 bases; nucleotides not matched to a gene: 2. CDR3 size: 15 residues. Germline V gene data show CDR1 as MRHNA and CDR2 as SNTAGT. The DNA of the CDR3 is TGTGCCAGCAGTGCACTAGCGGGAGCCACAGATACGCAGTATTTT. Residues: CASSALAGATDTQYF.

V and J are TRBV11-2 and TRBJ2-2, with 10 bases fitting TRBD1. The CDR3 has 15 residues. Germline assignment: CDR1 SGHAT and CDR2 FQNNGV. V shed 5 bases and J 7 bases; nucleotides not matched to a gene: 7. The CDR3 nucleotides are TGTGCCAGCAGCCAGAGGACAGGGGGTTTCGGGGAGCTGTTTTTT. Amino acid sequence: CASSQRTGGFGELFF.

V gene TRBV11-2 combines with J gene TRBJ1-5; no reliable D call. Between the trimmed V and J ends, which lost 0 bases and 4 bases, there was a span of 4 bases. The CDR3 consists of 13 residues. CDR1 and CDR2 from the germline V gene are SGHAT and FQNNGV. This CDR3 reads CASSLEANQPQHF. CDR3 bases: TGTGCCAGCAGCTTAGAGGCGAATCAGCCCCAGCATTTT.

V usage is TRBV2 and J usage is TRBJ1-2; maybe TRBD1 (6 bases). The CDR3 has 14 amino acids. V lost 4 bases and J 3 bases, leaving 12 bases between the germline ends. Germline CDR1 SNHLY, CDR2 FYNNEI. The CDR3 spells CASSVYRADYGYTF. CDR3 bases: TGTGCCAGCAGTGTGTACAGGGCTGACTATGGCTACACCTTC.